This entry lists 14 T cell receptor beta chains sequenced from one sample in a study of lymphopenia after photon versus proton radiotherapy. Assay used: immunoSEQ multiplex PCR; TCRdb lists only in-frame clones, some missing. The table includes some 30,000 clones, approximately 89% detected once. This specimen consisted of peripheral blood, obtained from a patient treated with proton-based radiotherapy. These receptors originate from an older woman with pancreatic cancer. Some clones in this sample may be carry-over from other donors' samples.

This chain uses TRBV19 with TRBJ2-2, with 7 positions matching TRBD2. The CDR3 contains 14 residues. Germline lookup yields CDR1 LNHDA and CDR2 SQIVND (reference sequence). J gave up 3 bases and V 6 bases, and 4 bases lay outside the gene matches. CDR3: CASSPGGYTGELFF. DNA for the CDR3: TGTGCCAGTAGCCCGGGAGGATACACCGGGGAGCTGTTTTTT.

The V call is TRBV28, the J call TRBJ1-2; D gene uncertain. Germline V gene data show CDR1 as MDHEN and CDR2 as SYDVKM. Trimming took off 6 bases at V and 0 bases at J, with 5 bases between the two ends. The CDR3 consists of 12 residues. CDR3 loop: CASSNTNYGYTF. CDR3 DNA: TGTGCCAGCAGCAATACTAACTATGGCTACACCTTC.

Only one count was recorded for this clone. The chain couples TRBV7-2 to TRBJ1-1; 8 bases are a match to TRBD1. The V gene's germline CDR1 is SGHTA and CDR2 FQGNSA. V trimming: 5 bases; J trimming: 11 bases; junction bases outside the gene matches: 10. The CDR3 length is 13 residues. The CDR3 coding sequence is TGTGCCAGCAGCCCCGAGGTGGACAGGGTGGCTTTCTTT. Translation: CASSPEVDRVAFF.

The V call is TRBV7-2, the J call TRBJ1-4, with 8 nucleotides matching TRBD1. The V gene end was trimmed by 5 bases and the J gene end by 7 bases; junction bases not matched to a gene: 12. This CDR3 comprises 16 residues. Germline loops: CDR1 SGHTA, CDR2 FQGNSA. The CDR3 region is CASSQSSLTGGEKLFF. CDR3 nucleotides: TGTGCCAGCAGCCAGTCATCCCTAACAGGGGGTGAAAAACTGTTTTTT.

This chain links TRBV4-2 with TRBJ2-1, with 7 bases fitting TRBD2. J was trimmed by 4 bases and V by 0 bases; bases with no gene match: 9. The CDR3 spans 17 residues. Germline V gene sequence: CDR1 LGHNA, CDR2 YNFKEQ. CDR3 DNA sequence: TGTGCCAGCAGCCAAGATTTAAGCGGGGCTAGTTACAATGAGCAGTTCTTC. Encoded protein: CASSQDLSGASYNEQFF.

This chain links TRBV15 with TRBJ1-5; 8 bases line up with TRBD1. Germline CDR1 LNHNV, CDR2 YYDKDF (reference sequence). This CDR3 has 16 amino acids. With V trimmed by 4 bases and J by 7 bases, 12 bases remained unmatched. The CDR3 reads CATSTRASGGGQPQHF. The DNA for the CDR3 is TGTGCCACCAGCACACGTGCTTCAGGGGGCGGCCAGCCCCAGCATTTT. Full variable domain (missing parts from reference TRBV15 and TRBJ1-5): DAMVIQNPRYQVTQFGKPVTLSCSQTLNHNVMYWYQQKSSQAPKLLFHYYDKDFNNEADTPDNFQSRRPNTSFCFLDIRSPGLGDTAMYLCATSTRASGGGQPQHFGDGTRLSIL.

The J gene is TRBJ2-1, the V gene TRBV2, with TRBD2 matching over 8 bases. Germline V gene data show CDR1 as SNHLY and CDR2 as FYNNEI. This CDR3 spans 15 amino acids. V lost 7 bases and J lost 8; bases outside the gene matches: 13. The CDR3 is CASTGASGSLYEQFF. CDR3 DNA: TGTGCCAGCACAGGGGCTAGCGGGTCTCTCTATGAGCAGTTCTTC.

The chain links TRBV5-4 to TRBJ1-2, with D possibly TRBD1 on 6 matching bases. V lost 4 bases to trimming and J lost 2 bases, with 15 bases between them. The germline V gene has CDR1 SGHNT and CDR2 YYREEE (reference sequence). CDR3 length equals 15 residues. In DNA form, the CDR3 reads TGTGCCAGCAGCGGGGGGGCCGGACGGAACTATGGCTACACCTTC. Protein sequence: CASSGGAGRNYGYTF.

This clone has only one observation. The chain recombines TRBV28 with TRBJ1-1; tentatively, D is TRBD1 (6 bases). Germline loops: CDR1 MDHEN, CDR2 SYDVKM. The CDR3 is 14 residues long. Trimming shortened V by 6 bases and J by 1 base, and 12 bases separated the two germline ends. The CDR3 reads CASRLTGANTEAFF. The CDR3 coding sequence is TGTGCCAGCAGGCTGACAGGTGCGAACACTGAAGCTTTCTTT.

This clone appeared a few times. The J gene is TRBJ2-3, the V gene TRBV5-1; D is possibly TRBD1 (5 bases). V lost 0 bases and J lost 2, with 7 bases in between. The CDR3 has 14 residues. Per the germline V gene, CDR1 is SGHRS and CDR2 is YFSETQ. Here the CDR3 DNA reads TGCGCCAGCAGCTTGGGACAGACCACAGATACGCAGTATTTT. Translated: CASSLGQTTDTQYF.

The chain employs TRBV2 and TRBJ1-6; possibly TRBD1 for D (6 bases). Per the germline V gene, CDR1 is SNHLY and CDR2 is FYNNEI. CDR3 size: 16 residues. Trimming took off 10 bases at V and 7 bases at J, with 23 bases between the two ends. For the CDR3, the DNA is TGTGCCACCTCTTACGAACAGGGCTTTTCAAATTCACCCCTCCACTTT. Translated, it gives CATSYEQGFSNSPLHF.

The gene calls are TRBV4-3 and TRBJ2-1, with D possibly TRBD2 on 5 matching bases. Germline CDR1 and CDR2: LGHNA and YSLEER. The CDR3 contains 15 residues. V was pared by 4 bases and J by 3 bases, with 13 bases between. This CDR3 reads CASSLEPGSYNEQFF. DNA for the CDR3: TGCGCCAGCAGCCTTGAACCGGGGAGCTACAATGAGCAGTTCTTC.

The chain recombines TRBV28 with TRBJ2-3; tentative D call: TRBD2 (6 bases). Looked up from germline, CDR1 is MDHEN and CDR2 is SYDVKM. V lost 7 bases to trimming and J lost 1 base, with 9 bases between them. This CDR3 contains 13 residues. CDR3: CASTGGGTDTQYF. CDR3 sequence (DNA): TGTGCCAGCACCGGGGGAGGCACAGATACGCAGTATTTT. Full variable domain (rest looked up from reference TRBV28 and TRBJ2-3): DVKVTQSSRYLVKRTGEKVFLECVQDMDHENMFWYRQDPGLGLRLIYFSYDVKMKEKGDIPEGYSVSREKKERFSLILESASTNQTSMYLCASTGGGTDTQYFGPGTRLTVL.

CDR3 residues: CASSQLTGESTGELFF. Here the CDR3 DNA reads TGTGCCAGCTCCCAACTCACAGGGGAGTCCACCGGGGAGCTGTTTTTT. The gene calls are TRBV18 and TRBJ2-2; 7 nucleotides match TRBD1. The CDR3 is made up of 16 amino acids. J lost 4 bases, V lost 6 bases, and 11 bases had no gene match. Germline V lookup: CDR1 KGHSH, CDR2 LQKENI. The complete variable domain, with remaining parts taken from reference TRBV18 and TRBJ2-2, reads NAGVMQNPRHLVRRRGQEARLRCSPMKGHSHVYWYRQLPEEGLKFMVYLQKENIIDESGMPKERFSAEFPKEGPSILRIQQVVRGDSAAYFCASSQLTGESTGELFFGEGSRLTVL.